A single sample is the source of the 29 T cell receptor beta chains below, sequenced in a study of STAT5B mutations in CD4+ large granular lymphocyte leukemia. TCRdb's copy holds only in-frame clones and misses some; the assay was immunoSEQ multiplex PCR. This table has tens of thousands of clones, approximately 81% appearing once. The sequenced material came from CD4+ T cells from blood buffy coats. All receptors come from a human donor in good health.

The V and J genes are TRBV18 and TRBJ1-5, with D hard to call. The CDR3 totals 14 residues. CDR1 KGHSH and CDR2 LQKENI come from the germline V gene. V shed 0 bases and J shed 7 bases, with 10 bases lying between them. For the CDR3, the DNA is TGTGCCAGCTCACCACCAGGAGGGTCCCAGCCCCAGCATTTT. It is translated as CASSPPGGSQPQHF. The variable domain in full, completed from reference TRBV18 and TRBJ1-5, reads NAGVMQNPRHLVRRRGQEARLRCSPMKGHSHVYWYRQLPEEGLKFMVYLQKENIIDESGMPKERFSAEFPKEGPSILRIQQVVRGDSAAYFCASSPPGGSQPQHFGDGTRLSIL.

This chain joins TRBV7-6 and TRBJ2-3; possible D gene TRBD2, 6 bases. Per germline, CDR1 SGHVS and CDR2 FNYEAQ. The CDR3 runs to 17 residues. The germline V and J ends were trimmed by 5 bases and 0 bases, with 18 bases remaining between them. Written as DNA, the CDR3 is TGTGCCAGCAGCGATACCGCGTTAGCGGCTAGCACAGATACGCAGTATTTT. Translation gives CASSDTALAASTDTQYF.

The chain joins TRBV7-2 to TRBJ2-4; 7 bases agree with TRBD1. Germline CDR1 SGHTA, CDR2 FQGNSA. This CDR3 has 14 residues. The V segment lost 5 bases and the J segment 3 bases; nucleotides outside the gene matches: 4. The CDR3 is CASSTRDSKNIQYF. CDR3 in DNA: TGTGCCAGCAGCACCCGGGACAGCAAAAACATTCAGTACTTC.

This chain uses TRBV30 with TRBJ2-1; 12 nucleotides align to TRBD2. There are 14 residues in the CDR3. Germline V gene data show CDR1 as GTSNPN and CDR2 as SVGIG (reference sequence). V dropped 0 bases and J dropped 10; count of bases not matched to a gene: 4. This CDR3 reads CAWSVLAGGREQFF. CDR3 sequence (DNA): TGTGCCTGGAGTGTACTAGCGGGAGGCCGGGAGCAGTTCTTC.

The chain recombines TRBV5-8 with TRBJ2-5; unclear D gene. Germline-derived CDR1 and CDR2 are SGHTS and YDEGEE. The CDR3 runs to 12 residues. V was pared by 4 bases and J by 5 bases, with 9 bases between. The chain's CDR3 is CASSPPRETQYF. CDR3 nucleotide sequence: TGTGCCAGCAGCCCCCCCAGGGAGACCCAGTACTTC.

This clone was found a few times. The chain employs TRBV10-3 and TRBJ1-1, with 10 bases identical to TRBD1. V shed 3 bases, J shed 4 bases, and the junction held 5 bases outside the gene matches. This CDR3 contains 15 residues. CDR1 and CDR2 from the germline V gene are ENHRY and SYGVKD. CDR3 loop: CAISEQGQGFTEAFF. The CDR3 DNA follows: TGTGCCATCAGTGAACAGGGACAGGGGTTCACTGAAGCTTTCTTT.

This clone was detected a few times. V is TRBV28 and J is TRBJ1-2, with unresolved D. The V gene's germline CDR1 is MDHEN and CDR2 SYDVKM. This CDR3 spans 13 amino acids. V was cut by 5 bases and J by 4 bases, with 11 bases left in between. CDR3 DNA: TGTGCCAGCAGTGAAGGACGGTCCTATGGCTACACCTTC. Its protein is CASSEGRSYGYTF.

CDR3 region: CASSSISGGAYNEQFF. CDR3 nucleotides: TGTGCCAGCAGCTCAATTAGCGGGGGGGCCTACAATGAGCAGTTCTTC. The chain recombines TRBV7-2 with TRBJ2-1; 11 nucleotides line up with TRBD2. Trimming took 4 bases from V and 2 from J; bases not matched to a gene: 4. The CDR3 loop spans 16 amino acids. The germline CDR1 and CDR2 sequences are SGHTA and FQGNSA. Based on the CDR3 plus reference TRBV7-2 and TRBJ2-1, the full variable domain is GAGVSQSPSNKVTEKGKDVELRCDPISGHTALYWYRQSLGQGLEFLIYFQGNSAPDKSGLPSDRFSAERTGGSVSTLTIQRTQQEDSAVYLCASSSISGGAYNEQFFGPGTRLTVL.

The chain is built from TRBV4-2 and TRBJ2-2, with 9 bases matching TRBD1. J lost 6 bases, V lost 2 bases, and 7 bases had no gene match. This CDR3 comprises 16 residues. Germline-derived CDR1 and CDR2 are LGHNA and YNFKEQ. CDR3: CASSQKGHRGPGELFF. CDR3 DNA: TGTGCCAGCAGCCAAAAAGGACACAGGGGGCCCGGGGAGCTGTTTTTT.

The CDR3: CSVVGGHGTEAFF. CDR3 in DNA: TGCAGCGTTGTCGGGGGTCATGGCACTGAAGCTTTCTTT. This sequence joins TRBV29-1 and TRBJ1-1; TRBD1 is a possible D gene (5 bases). V was clipped by 4 bases and J by 4 bases, with 13 bases between them. CDR1 is SQVTM, CDR2 ANQGSEA, per germline. The length of the CDR3 is 13 residues.

The V and J genes are TRBV6-5 and TRBJ1-1, with D perhaps matching TRBD1 (6 bases). The CDR3 loop spans 12 amino acids. Trimming removed 6 bases at V and 7 bases at J, with 12 bases between. The V gene's germline CDR1 is MNHEY and CDR2 SVGAGI. The CDR3 spells CASREDSLEAFF. The CDR3 DNA reads TGTGCCAGCAGGGAGGACAGTCTTGAAGCTTTCTTT.

The chain carries TRBV30 and TRBJ1-6, with a possible D match to TRBD1 (5 bases). The CDR3 has 11 amino acids. Germline-derived CDR1 and CDR2 are GTSNPN and SVGIG (reference sequence). Deletions cut 8 bases from V and 14 bases from J, with 16 bases between. CDR3 coding DNA: TGTGCCGCCGGGGAGGGGTTCACCCTCCACTTT. As protein: CAAGEGFTLHF. The full variable domain, its missing parts supplied by reference TRBV30 and TRBJ1-6, is SQTIHQWPATLVQPVGSPLSLECTVEGTSNPNLYWYRQAAGRGLQLLFYSVGIGQISSEVPQNLSASRPQDRQFILSSKKLLLSDSGFYLCAAGEGFTLHFGNGTRLTVT.

V usage is TRBV28 and J usage is TRBJ2-3; 8 bases are shared with TRBD2. The V gene end was trimmed by 2 bases and the J gene end by 4 bases; junction bases not matched to a gene: 14. This CDR3 region has 18 residues. CDR1 is MDHEN, CDR2 SYDVKM, per germline. CDR3 sequence (DNA): TGTGCCAGCAGTTTAAGGCGGGGGGACTCCCTCAGGGCAGATACGCAGTATTTT. It is translated as CASSLRRGDSLRADTQYF.

This chain links TRBV4-1 with TRBJ1-5; D not resolved. Germline CDR1 reads MGHRA; CDR2 reads YSYEKL. Deletions cut 0 bases from V and 4 bases from J, with 7 bases between. The CDR3 is 14 residues long. The CDR3 DNA is TGCGCCAGCAGCCAAGAGAGTGGGAATCAGCCCCAGCATTTT. It specifies CASSQESGNQPQHF.

V gene TRBV19 combines with J gene TRBJ2-5; 8 bases are shared with TRBD2. The CDR3 consists of 15 residues. Losses at the gene ends were 3 bases for V and 4 bases for J; bases not matched to a gene: 7. CDR1 and CDR2 from the germline V gene are LNHDA and SQIVND (reference sequence). Here the CDR3 DNA reads TGTGCCAGTAGTATTTTGCCGGGAGGGATAGAGACCCAGTACTTC. Translated, it gives CASSILPGGIETQYF.

V usage is TRBV5-1 and J usage is TRBJ1-5; D may be TRBD1 (5 bases). V was cut by 2 bases and J by 4 bases, with 22 bases left in between. Germline lookup yields CDR1 SGHRS and CDR2 YFSETQ. The CDR3 is 18 amino acids. CDR3 amino acids: CASSLGTANSHLNQPQHF. The CDR3 bases are TGCGCCAGCAGCTTAGGGACGGCTAACTCCCACCTTAATCAGCCCCAGCATTTT.

V is TRBV9 and J is TRBJ2-1, with D possibly matching TRBD2 (6 bases). Germline CDR1 reads SGDLS; CDR2 reads YYNGEE. This CDR3 has 16 amino acids. V lost 4 bases, J lost 3 bases, and 17 bases lay in between. The DNA for the CDR3 is TGTGCCAGCAGCTTAGTGGTGGGAGGCTTCTACAATGAGCAGTTCTTC. Protein sequence: CASSLVVGGFYNEQFF. Based on the CDR3 plus reference TRBV9 and TRBJ2-1, the full variable domain is DSGVTQTPKHLITATGQRVTLRCSPRSGDLSVYWYQQSLDQGLQFLIQYYNGEERAKGNILERFSAQQFPDLHSELNLSSLELGDSALYFCASSLVVGGFYNEQFFGPGTRLTVL.

The V call is TRBV5-5, the J call TRBJ2-1; D possibly matches TRBD1 or TRBD2 (6 bases each). Germline-derived CDR1 and CDR2 are SGHKS and YYEKEE (reference sequence). This CDR3 has 15 amino acids. The V end was cut by 2 bases, the J end by 6 bases, with 15 bases between. The CDR3 sequence is CASSFLSGAPNEQFF. DNA for the CDR3: TGTGCCAGCAGCTTCCTATCGGGGGCCCCCAATGAGCAGTTCTTC.

This clone turned up a few times. V and J are TRBV6-1 and TRBJ2-6, with D unresolved. The CDR3 extends over 15 amino acids. Germline CDR1 MNHNS, CDR2 SASEGT. V dropped 4 bases and J dropped 0 bases, with 7 bases sitting between them. The CDR3 DNA is TGTGCCAGCAGTGGCATGCCCTCTGGGGCCAACGTCCTGACTTTC. It codes for CASSGMPSGANVLTF.

The chain carries TRBV6-1 and TRBJ1-1, with 7 bases matching TRBD1. The CDR3 runs 13 residues. V lost 5 bases and J lost 5; bases outside the gene matches: 5. Germline V CDR1 and CDR2: MNHNS, SASEGT. CDR3 protein: CASSLTGRTEAFF. The CDR3 coding sequence is TGTGCCAGCAGTTTGACAGGGCGGACTGAAGCTTTCTTT.

V usage is TRBV4-1 and J usage is TRBJ1-2; 8 bases align to TRBD1. Trimming at V came to 2 bases and at J to 5 bases, leaving 13 bases not matched to a gene. The length of the CDR3 is 17 residues. The V gene's germline CDR1 is MGHRA and CDR2 YSYEKL. CDR3 sequence: CASSQNPQGARWYGYTF. For the CDR3, the DNA is TGCGCCAGCAGCCAAAATCCCCAGGGGGCGAGATGGTATGGCTACACCTTC.

The chain recombines TRBV7-9 with TRBJ2-2; 9 bases line up with TRBD2. This CDR3 has 16 amino acids. The trim removed 2 bases at V and 6 bases at J, leaving 7 bases unmatched. Germline V lookup: CDR1 SEHNR, CDR2 FQNEAQ (reference sequence). The DNA of the CDR3 is TGTGCCAGCAGCTTATACGGCGGGGGGGCCGCCGGGGAGCTGTTTTTT. It codes for CASSLYGGGAAGELFF.

This clone was picked up one time. The chain joins TRBV18 to TRBJ2-2; D may be TRBD1 (6 bases). CDR3 size: 16 residues. Germline-derived CDR1 and CDR2 are KGHSH and LQKENI. The V and J ends lost 0 bases and 1 base respectively, with 9 bases between them. In DNA, the CDR3 is TGTGCCAGCTCACCACCGGGACAACAGAACACCGGGGAGCTGTTTTTT. Encoded protein: CASSPPGQQNTGELFF.

The CDR3 sequence: CASSFGPLPYEQYF. In nucleotides, the CDR3 is TGTGCCAGCAGCTTCGGCCCTCTCCCCTACGAGCAGTACTTC. The chain has TRBV7-9 and TRBJ2-7, with D uncertain. Germline CDR1 is SEHNR and CDR2 is FQNEAQ (reference sequence). The CDR3 loop spans 14 amino acids. The ends were cut back, 3 bases at V and 2 bases at J, with 11 bases in the middle.

The J gene is TRBJ2-3, the V gene TRBV19, with TRBD1 matching over 9 bases. This CDR3 comprises 15 residues. V shed 7 bases and J 2 bases; nucleotides not matched to a gene: 7. CDR1 and CDR2 from the germline V gene are LNHDA and SQIVND (reference sequence). CDR3 protein: CASTWTGDNTDTQYF. CDR3 in DNA: TGTGCCAGTACCTGGACAGGGGACAACACAGATACGCAGTATTTT.

V is TRBV7-2 and J is TRBJ1-5; D perhaps matches TRBD1 (5 bases). The CDR3 has 16 residues. From germline, CDR1 is SGHTA and CDR2 FQGNSA. Trimming took 1 base from V and 3 from J, leaving 13 bases between them. The CDR3 protein is CASSLEGAGNNQPQHF. CDR3 bases: TGTGCCAGCAGCTTAGAAGGGGCAGGGAACAATCAGCCCCAGCATTTT.

The genes are TRBV7-9 and TRBJ1-6, with a weak D call TRBD1 (6 bases). V was trimmed by 3 bases and J by 9 bases, leaving 12 bases between them. Germline CDR1 reads SEHNR; CDR2 reads FQNEAQ (reference sequence). CDR3 length equals 14 residues. CDR3 protein: CASSLNDRISPLHF. The CDR3 region has the DNA TGTGCCAGCAGCTTGAATGACAGGATTTCACCCCTCCACTTT.

The chain is built from TRBV11-3 and TRBJ2-2; 8 bases match TRBD1. Trimming took 5 bases from V and 6 from J; bases not matched to a gene: 2. CDR1 is SGHNT, CDR2 YENEEA, per germline. CDR3 length: 13 amino acids. The CDR3 spells CASSLQGAGELFF. The CDR3, as DNA: TGTGCCAGCAGCCTACAGGGGGCCGGGGAGCTGTTTTTT.

The chain combines TRBV10-3 with TRBJ1-5; unclear D gene. Looked up from germline, CDR1 is ENHRY and CDR2 is SYGVKD. The CDR3 has 13 residues. V was shortened by 10 bases and J by 6 bases, with 16 bases between the two germline ends. DNA for the CDR3: TGTGCCACCGCGGTCGGTGATAGTCAGCCCCAGCATTTT. This sequence encodes CATAVGDSQPQHF.